The 2 T cell receptor beta chains presented below share a single source sample, sequenced in a study of T cell responses to AZD1222 COVID-19 vaccine. This table comes from immunoSEQ multiplex PCR, and its TCRdb copy is limited to in-frame clones, with some not included. This sample has roughly 120,000 clones, with roughly 90% found just once. Source: peripheral blood, taken 28 days after the second AZD1222 dose. The receptors were sampled from an adult who received the AZD1222 COVID-19 vaccine.

This chain uses TRBV15 with TRBJ2-1, with D maybe TRBD2 (5 bases). The germline gives CDR1 LNHNV, CDR2 YYDKDF (reference sequence). The V end was cut by 8 bases, the J end by 8 bases, with 19 bases between. The length of the CDR3 is 14 residues. The CDR3 protein is CATLTDLRVHEQFF. CDR3 nucleotides: TGTGCCACCCTAACTGATTTGCGGGTCCATGAGCAGTTCTTC. The full variable domain, its missing parts supplied by reference TRBV15 and TRBJ2-1, is DAMVIQNPRYQVTQFGKPVTLSCSQTLNHNVMYWYQQKSSQAPKLLFHYYDKDFNNEADTPDNFQSRRPNTSFCFLDIRSPGLGDTAMYLCATLTDLRVHEQFFGPGTRLTVL.

This chain joins TRBV7-2 and TRBJ2-2; D unclear. CDR3 length: 14 residues. Per germline, CDR1 SGHTA and CDR2 FQGNSA. V lost 0 bases to trimming and J lost 7 bases, with 9 bases between them. The CDR3 DNA sequence: TGTGCCAGCAGCTTAGCTTTGGGGAACGGGGAGCTGTTTTTT. This codes for CASSLALGNGELFF. The whole variable domain, remainder taken from reference TRBV7-2 and TRBJ2-2, is GAGVSQSPSNKVTEKGKDVELRCDPISGHTALYWYRQSLGQGLEFLIYFQGNSAPDKSGLPSDRFSAERTGGSVSTLTIQRTQQEDSAVYLCASSLALGNGELFFGEGSRLTVL.